One sample yielded the 22 T cell receptor beta chains listed below, sequenced in a study of cytomegalovirus exposure and HLA in healthy donors. PCR used 60 Vbeta primers and 13 Jbeta primers. TCRdb keeps only in-frame clones here, not all; method: immunoSEQ multiplex PCR. The sample contains 85,000 to 100,000 clones, 86% of which appear only once. Material for sequencing was PBMCs. The receptors stem from a young man in good health and CMV-seropositive.

The rearrangement uses TRBV30 and TRBJ1-3; D may be TRBD1 (5 bases). This CDR3 spans 12 amino acids. CDR1 is GTSNPN and CDR2 is SVGIG in the germline V gene (reference sequence). V was shortened by 8 bases and J by 0 bases, with 8 bases between the two germline ends. CDR3 nucleotide sequence: TGTGCCGTGACAGTCTCTGGAAACACCATATATTTT. It is translated as CAVTVSGNTIYF.

This chain links TRBV28 with TRBJ2-1; perhaps TRBD2 as D (6 bases). This CDR3 has 14 residues. Germline CDR1 is MDHEN and CDR2 is SYDVKM. Trimming pared 10 bases from V and 2 bases from J, leaving 15 bases between. The CDR3 protein is CATNPRGTYNEQFF. In nucleotides, the CDR3 is TGTGCCACCAACCCACGGGGGACCTACAATGAGCAGTTCTTC.

The rearrangement links TRBV19 to TRBJ2-3; 8 bases line up with TRBD2. The trim removed 9 bases at V and 0 bases at J, leaving 11 bases unmatched. Germline values: CDR1 LNHDA, CDR2 SQIVND (reference sequence). The CDR3 totals 16 residues. This chain's CDR3 is CASTPGAGASTDTQYF. The CDR3 DNA sequence: TGTGCCAGCACTCCGGGAGCGGGAGCAAGCACAGATACGCAGTATTTT.

The DNA of the CDR3 is TGCGCCAGCAGCGACCTTTGGACTAGCGGTTCCAATGAGCAGTTCTTC. This codes for CASSDLWTSGSNEQFF. The chain uses TRBV4-1 and TRBJ2-1; TRBD2 aligns across 10 bases. V gave up 5 bases and J gave up 6 bases; unmatched junction bases: 10. The CDR3 loop spans 16 amino acids. Germline V gives CDR1 MGHRA, CDR2 YSYEKL.

This clone was detected once. CDR3: CAWSVTGTSNQPQHF. CDR3 DNA sequence: TGTGCCTGGAGTGTAACAGGTACTAGCAATCAGCCCCAGCATTTT. The genes are TRBV30 and TRBJ1-5, with D maybe TRBD1 (5 bases). The length of the CDR3 is 15 residues. V gave up 0 bases and J gave up 0 bases, with 9 bases separating them. The germline V gene has CDR1 GTSNPN and CDR2 SVGIG (reference sequence).

The genes are TRBV2 and TRBJ1-4, with 8 bases identical to TRBD1. V lost 6 bases to trimming and J lost 4 bases; unmatched junction nucleotides: 4. The CDR3 is made up of 14 amino acids. CDR1 is SNHLY, CDR2 FYNNEI, per germline. CDR3 region: CASSRQGFNEKLFF. The CDR3 DNA follows: TGTGCCAGCAGCCGACAGGGGTTTAATGAAAAACTGTTTTTT.

The gene calls are TRBV11-2 and TRBJ1-3; D is unclear. Germline V gene data show CDR1 as SGHAT and CDR2 as FQNNGV. The germline V and J ends were trimmed by 1 base and 2 bases, with 9 bases remaining between them. This CDR3 is 15 amino acids long. The CDR3 region has the DNA TGTGCCAGCAGCTTAGTGGAGGAAACTGGAAACACCATATATTTT. It encodes CASSLVEETGNTIYF.

This chain links TRBV9 with TRBJ2-2; maybe TRBD1 (6 bases). V was cut by 2 bases and J by 4 bases, with 12 bases left in between. This CDR3 is 15 amino acids long. CDR1 SGDLS and CDR2 YYNGEE come from the germline V gene. The CDR3 region is CASSVLGATTGELFF. In DNA, the CDR3 is TGTGCCAGCAGCGTTCTGGGGGCCACCACCGGGGAGCTGTTTTTT.

The chain combines TRBV7-6 with TRBJ1-4; D is possibly TRBD1 (5 bases). Germline V gene sequence: CDR1 SGHVS, CDR2 FNYEAQ. Trimming stripped 5 bases from V and 3 bases from J, with 13 bases between. This CDR3 is built from 15 residues. The chain's CDR3 is CASSRTGFSNEKLFF. The CDR3 bases are TGTGCCAGCAGCCGAACAGGCTTCTCTAATGAAAAACTGTTTTTT. Looking up the rest from reference TRBV7-6 and TRBJ1-4 gives the full variable domain: GAGVSQSPRYKVTKRGQDVALRCDPISGHVSLYWYRQALGQGPEFLTYFNYEAQQDKSGLPNDRFSAERPEGSISTLTIQRTEQRDSAMYRCASSRTGFSNEKLFFGSGTQLSVL.

This chain joins TRBV10-3 and TRBJ1-4; 7 bases agree with TRBD1. The CDR3 has 13 residues. Trimming cost V 8 bases and J 2 bases; bases outside gene matches: 2. Per the germline V gene, CDR1 is ENHRY and CDR2 is SYGVKD. The CDR3 region has the DNA TGTGCCATCCGGGACAGTACTAATGAAAAACTGTTTTTT. Its translation is CAIRDSTNEKLFF.

This clone was seen a few times. The chain is built from TRBV11-1 and TRBJ2-1, with 8 bases that match TRBD1. Per the germline V gene, CDR1 is SGHAT and CDR2 is FQDESV (reference sequence). The CDR3 extends over 15 amino acids. Germline trimming cut 2 bases from V and 4 bases from J; bases unmatched to any gene: 4. DNA of the CDR3: TGTGCCAGCAGCTTAACAGGGGGGACGTACAATGAGCAGTTCTTC. Its translation is CASSLTGGTYNEQFF.

The gene calls are TRBV5-5 and TRBJ1-2; 8 nucleotides agree with TRBD1. The junction had 8 bases not matched to a gene; V was cut back by 4 bases and J by 6 bases. This CDR3 region has 14 residues. The germline gives CDR1 SGHKS, CDR2 YYEKEE (reference sequence). The CDR3 sequence is CASSQLSGQDGYTF. The CDR3 DNA reads as TGTGCCAGCAGCCAACTATCGGGACAGGATGGCTACACCTTC.

The chain uses TRBV15 and TRBJ1-1, with a weak D call TRBD1 (5 bases). The CDR3 loop spans 13 amino acids. Trimming stripped 5 bases from V and 10 bases from J, with 17 bases between. Germline values: CDR1 LNHNV, CDR2 YYDKDF (reference sequence). CDR3: CATSRDSHERAFF. CDR3 DNA sequence: TGTGCCACCAGCCGGGACTCCCATGAACGAGCTTTCTTT. The full variable domain, rest sourced from reference TRBV15 and TRBJ1-1, is DAMVIQNPRYQVTQFGKPVTLSCSQTLNHNVMYWYQQKSSQAPKLLFHYYDKDFNNEADTPDNFQSRRPNTSFCFLDIRSPGLGDTAMYLCATSRDSHERAFFGQGTRLTVV.

There are a few counts of this clone. This sequence joins TRBV15 and TRBJ1-5; D not certain. Germline V gives CDR1 LNHNV, CDR2 YYDKDF (reference sequence). This CDR3 has 14 amino acids. Trimming left V 1 base short and J 3 bases short, with 7 bases between. In DNA form, the CDR3 reads TGTGCCACCAGCAGAGGAGGGATCAATCAGCCCCAGCATTTT. It specifies CATSRGGINQPQHF. The full variable domain, with the rest looked up from reference TRBV15 and TRBJ1-5, is DAMVIQNPRYQVTQFGKPVTLSCSQTLNHNVMYWYQQKSSQAPKLLFHYYDKDFNNEADTPDNFQSRRPNTSFCFLDIRSPGLGDTAMYLCATSRGGINQPQHFGDGTRLSIL.

The rearrangement joins TRBV6-6 to TRBJ2-5; 8 nucleotides match TRBD2. The V gene end was trimmed by 5 bases and the J gene end by 12 bases; junction bases not matched to a gene: 8. Looked up from germline, CDR1 is MNHNY and CDR2 is SVGAGI (reference sequence). This CDR3 contains 12 residues. CDR3 nucleotide sequence: TGTGCCAGCAGTGGGTCGACTAGCGAGGAGTACTTC. This gives the protein CASSGSTSEEYF.

This CDR3 is CASSLGTGELNTEAFF. The CDR3 bases are TGTGCCAGCAGCTTAGGGACAGGGGAACTAAACACTGAAGCTTTCTTT. The chain combines TRBV7-9 with TRBJ1-1, with 9 bases matching TRBD1. V was pared by 1 base and J by 2 bases, with 5 bases of the junction left unmatched. CDR1 is SEHNR, CDR2 FQNEAQ, per germline (reference sequence). This CDR3 is 16 amino acids long. The entire variable domain, with the rest obtained from reference TRBV7-9 and TRBJ1-1, is as follows: DTGVSQNPRHKITKRGQNVTFRCDPISEHNRLYWYRQTLGQGPEFLTYFQNEAQLEKSRLLSDRFSAERPKGSFSTLEIQRTEQGDSAMYLCASSLGTGELNTEAFFGQGTRLTVV.

This chain uses TRBV6-5 with TRBJ2-7, with 11 bases identical to TRBD2. CDR3 length: 14 amino acids. Losses at the gene ends were 5 bases for V and 3 bases for J; bases not matched to a gene: 3. CDR1 is MNHEY, CDR2 SVGAGI, per germline. The CDR3 DNA reads as TGTGCCAGCAGTGGACTAGCGGGTGACTACGAGCAGTACTTC. Translating it yields CASSGLAGDYEQYF.

This clone was seen only a few times. V usage is TRBV28 and J usage is TRBJ2-7, with unresolved D. V was shortened by 6 bases and J by 4 bases, with 16 bases between the two germline ends. The CDR3 is 14 amino acids. Germline CDR1 and CDR2: MDHEN and SYDVKM. CDR3 loop: CASSLDQRAYEQYF. Here the CDR3 DNA reads TGTGCCAGCAGCCTTGACCAGCGAGCGTACGAGCAGTACTTC.

This rearrangement joins TRBV6-6 to TRBJ2-7; 7 bases are a match to TRBD1. V shed 0 bases, J shed 4 bases, and the junction held 0 bases outside the gene matches. Germline-derived CDR1 and CDR2 are MNHNY and SVGAGI (reference sequence). The CDR3 is 13 amino acids. CDR3 nucleotides: TGTGCCAGCAGTTACTCACAGGGGTACGAGCAGTACTTC. Amino acids: CASSYSQGYEQYF.

In its sample, this clone was seen once. V and J are TRBV30 and TRBJ1-5; TRBD1 is a possible D gene (6 bases). Germline-derived CDR1 and CDR2 are GTSNPN and SVGIG (reference sequence). The germline V and J ends were trimmed by 6 bases and 1 base, with 13 bases remaining between them. The CDR3 runs 14 residues. In DNA form, the CDR3 reads TGTGCCTGTCAACAGGGAGGGAGCAATCAGCCCCAGCATTTT. It encodes CACQQGGSNQPQHF.

The chain recombines TRBV6-5 with TRBJ1-5; D unclear. Per germline, CDR1 MNHEY and CDR2 SVGAGI. V lost 4 bases to trimming and J lost 4 bases, with 11 bases between them. CDR3 length equals 14 residues. CDR3 sequence (DNA): TGTGCCAGCAGTTCGCCACGACTTAATCAGCCCCAGCATTTT. It encodes CASSSPRLNQPQHF.

V usage is TRBV5-1 and J usage is TRBJ1-2; D may be TRBD1 (5 bases). The CDR3 is made up of 13 amino acids. The germline gives CDR1 SGHRS, CDR2 YFSETQ. V was cut by 2 bases and J by 8 bases, with 13 bases left in between. The DNA for the CDR3 is TGCGCCAGCAGCTTTCAGGGTGTGGACGGCTACACCTTC. This encodes CASSFQGVDGYTF. Looking up the rest from reference TRBV5-1 and TRBJ1-2 gives the full variable domain: KAGVTQTPRYLIKTRGQQVTLSCSPISGHRSVSWYQQTPGQGLQFLFEYFSETQRNKGNFPGRFSGRQFSNSRSEMNVSTLELGDSALYLCASSFQGVDGYTFGSGTRLTVV.